This entry features one T cell receptor beta chain sequence. This sample is part of a study of Ad26.COV2.S vaccination and SARS-CoV-2 variants. Data came from immunoSEQ multiplex PCR; TCRdb stores just in-frame clones and leaves some out. This repertoire shows around 270,000 clones, around nine tenths found once; its top ten account for roughly 3%. The CDR3 extends over 15 amino acids. CDR1 SGHRS and CDR2 YFSETQ come from the germline V gene. Deletions cut 0 bases from V and 0 bases from J, with 7 bases between. Specified treatment: about 20 received Ad26.COV2.S at low or high dose, single or two shots; 5 received placebo; per-sample allocation not given. Samples came from day 63 after the first vaccine or placebo injection. This person who donated was an adult of 18-55 years in Boston.

This receptor was taken from a person aged 18 to 65 who received the Ad26.COV2.S COVID-19 vaccine or a placebo. Sequences were derived from peripheral blood, sampled in a trial of Ad26.COV2.S vaccine versus placebo. The chain uses TRBV5-1 and TRBJ2-1; maybe TRBD1 (6 bases). CDR3 in amino acids: CASSLGQASYNEQFF. The CDR3 DNA reads TGCGCCAGCAGCTTGGGACAGGCCTCCTACAATGAGCAGTTCTTC.